This T cell receptor (beta chain) was captured in a study of technical replicates of blood from four donors. The CDR3 is made up of 16 amino acids. The junction had 13 bases not matched to a gene; V was cut back by 9 bases and J by 0 bases. Germline V gives CDR1 LNHDA, CDR2 SQIVND (reference sequence). Generated by immunoSEQ multiplex PCR, the TCRdb table keeps only in-frame clones and is missing some. The sample yields more than 90,000 clones, approximately 95% seen once. The clonotype comes from a human donor in good health. The rearrangement links TRBV19 to TRBJ1-1; 7 bases fit TRBD1. What was sequenced was T cells isolated from PBMCs. Here the CDR3 DNA reads TGTGCCAGCTCCAACCGGGACAGTGTTATGAACACTGAAGCTTTCTTT. Amino acid sequence: CASSNRDSVMNTEAFF.